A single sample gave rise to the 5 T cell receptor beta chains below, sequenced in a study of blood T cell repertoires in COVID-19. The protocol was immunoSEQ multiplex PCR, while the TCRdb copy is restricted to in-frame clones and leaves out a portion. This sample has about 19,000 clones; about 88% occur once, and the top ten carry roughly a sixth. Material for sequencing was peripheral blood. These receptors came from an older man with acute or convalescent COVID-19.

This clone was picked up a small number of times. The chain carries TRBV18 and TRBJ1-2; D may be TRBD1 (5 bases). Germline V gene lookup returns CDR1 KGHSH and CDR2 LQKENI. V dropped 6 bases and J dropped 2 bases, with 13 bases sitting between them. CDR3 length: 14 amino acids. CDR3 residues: CASSDYQGNYGYTF. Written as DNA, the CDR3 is TGTGCCAGCTCGGATTATCAGGGCAACTATGGCTACACCTTC.

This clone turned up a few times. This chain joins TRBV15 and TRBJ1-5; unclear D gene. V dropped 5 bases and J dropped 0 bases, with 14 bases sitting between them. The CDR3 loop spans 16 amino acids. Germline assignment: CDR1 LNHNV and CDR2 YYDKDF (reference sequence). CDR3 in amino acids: CATSRHGLYSNQPQHF. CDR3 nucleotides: TGTGCCACCAGCCGACATGGACTGTATAGCAATCAGCCCCAGCATTTT.

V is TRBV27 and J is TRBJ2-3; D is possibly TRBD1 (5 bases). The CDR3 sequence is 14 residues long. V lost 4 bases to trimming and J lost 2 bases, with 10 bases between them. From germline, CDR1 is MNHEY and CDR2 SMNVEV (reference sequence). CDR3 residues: CASSSGFYTDTQYF. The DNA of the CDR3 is TGTGCCAGCAGTTCAGGGTTCTACACAGATACGCAGTATTTT.

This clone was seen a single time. CDR3 sequence: CASLRAGYGYTF. CDR3 in DNA: TGTGCCAGCCTCAGGGCTGGGTATGGCTACACCTTC. The chain recombines TRBV6-1 with TRBJ1-2, with D perhaps matching TRBD1 (5 bases). Germline V gene lookup returns CDR1 MNHNS and CDR2 SASEGT. This CDR3 comprises 12 residues. Trimming pared 8 bases from V and 5 bases from J, leaving 12 bases between.

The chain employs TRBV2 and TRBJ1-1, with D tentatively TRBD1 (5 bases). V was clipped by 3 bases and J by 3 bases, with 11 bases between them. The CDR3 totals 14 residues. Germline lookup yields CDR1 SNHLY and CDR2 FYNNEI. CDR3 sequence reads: CASSDRVRDTEAFF. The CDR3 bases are TGTGCCAGCAGTGATCGGGTCAGGGACACTGAAGCTTTCTTT. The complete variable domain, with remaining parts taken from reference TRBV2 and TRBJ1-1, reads EPEVTQTPSHQVTQMGQEVILRCVPISNHLYFYWYRQILGQKVEFLVSFYNNEISEKSEIFDDQFSVERPDGSNFTLKIRSTKLEDSAMYFCASSDRVRDTEAFFGQGTRLTVV.